This T cell receptor beta chain emerged from a study of shared clonotypes between healthy human individuals. Germline trimming cut 3 bases from V and 3 bases from J; bases unmatched to any gene: 11. This CDR3 has 19 amino acids. CDR1 is KGHSH, CDR2 LQKENI, per germline. At a deep level, the assay was run. Some clones are missing from TCRdb's copy, which holds only in-frame ones; the method was immunoSEQ multiplex PCR. The table includes about 2.3 million clones, 85% to 95% detected once. The chain links TRBV18 to TRBJ2-5; 15 bases fit TRBD2. This receptor was identified in a man between 18 and 29 years old in good health. Some clones in this sample may be carry-over from other donors' samples. The sequencing sample was made of naive CD4+ T cells from PBMCs. Subset indicated: CD45RA+ positively selected. The CDR3 region is CASSPNIGLAGGPEETQYF. For the CDR3, the DNA is TGTGCCAGCTCACCGAATATAGGACTAGCGGGAGGGCCCGAAGAGACCCAGTACTTC.